This T cell receptor beta chain was sequenced during a study of blood T cell repertoires in COVID-19. Study overall: The United States, Italy and Spain were the sources of the acute and convalescent COVID-19 samples.

Germline CDR1 is SQVTM and CDR2 is ANQGSEA. Germline trimming cut 6 bases from V and 4 bases from J; bases unmatched to any gene: 9. This CDR3 has 14 amino acids. As handled by the study authors: Estimation of nucleated cell counts was performed using reference gene primer amplification. The repertoire was sequenced with immunoSEQ multiplex PCR; TCRdb's copy has only in-frame clones and lacks some. That table is the source of V, J and clone size, and D and trimming were worked out from the DNA. The sample has 150,000 or so clones, around 76% seen once; the top ten hold roughly 8.1%. The clonotype was recovered from a woman aged 70-85 years with acute or convalescent COVID-19. The genes are TRBV29-1 and TRBJ1-1; TRBD1 matches 9 bases. The sequencing input was peripheral blood. The CDR3 DNA follows: TGCAGCGTCCGGACAGGGGCTTCGGGCACTGAAGCTTTCTTT. Its protein is CSVRTGASGTEAFF.